The present T cell receptor beta chain was sequenced within a study of T cells expressing NK-cell markers. The CDR3 totals 16 residues. Germline-derived CDR1 and CDR2 are SGHRS and YFSETQ. To note about this clonotype: Its cognate antigen is unknown.

Whole-study findings and limits: HCMV specificity was not established for the expanded NKG2C+ T cell clones.

TCRdb re-called the 5' RACE reads, yielding one record per CDR3 amino acid sequence without DNA. This sample's clone table lists approximately 150,000 distinct CDR3 sequences. The specimen sequenced was blood T cells: a sorted CD56 or NKG2C T cell subset, CD4+ or CD8+ T cells, or bulk PBMC T cells (not recorded which). V usage is TRBV5-1 and J usage is TRBJ2-3; the TCRdb call, TRBD2, lacks DNA for checking. The source is a woman between 18 and 69 years old in good health. The CDR3 reads CASSSQGLAGAYTQYF.